The subject of this entry is one T cell receptor (beta chain). The antigen is unknown. This specimen belongs to a study of cytomegalovirus exposure and HLA in healthy donors. Across the whole study: Around 85 million unique TCR sequences came from HLA-typed donors in an early release.

60 Vbeta and 13 Jbeta primers were used in PCR. Profiling relied on immunoSEQ multiplex PCR, and the TCRdb table lists in-frame clones only, not all of them. This table holds over 45,000 clones. The CDR3 has 12 residues. Trimming removed 5 bases from V and 11 bases from J; junction bases left unmatched: 3. Germline CDR1 GTSNPN, CDR2 SVGIG (reference sequence). The study, taken as a whole, reports: The CMV antigen specificity of a few CMV-associated chains was confirmed through in vitro analysis. Productive rates of about 90% or about 30% were seen for most TCR beta V segments in an earlier analysis. Reports indicated that the classifier achieved high specificity and sensitivity in diagnosing cytomegalovirus status.

The source material was PBMCs. The chain combines TRBV30 with TRBJ2-1; 13 bases line up with TRBD2. This clonotype was sampled from a woman in her thirties or forties in good health and CMV-seronegative. The CDR3 nucleotides are TGTGCCTGGGGGACTAGCGGGACCAAGCAGTTCTTC. It yields the protein CAWGTSGTKQFF.